The rows below give T cell receptor beta chains drawn from one sample of a study of cytotoxic CD8 clonotypes in ibrutinib-treated CLL. Using immunoSEQ multiplex PCR, the repertoire was profiled, and TCRdb retains in-frame clones only, with some absent. The sample consists of about 14,000 clones, over 60% of them appearing once. The sample here was PBMCs, taken before ibrutinib treatment. Receptors originate from a human donor with chronic lymphocytic leukemia. Each CDR3 is given with its conserved first and last residue. A D gene is named only where the DNA matches it firmly. Part of the rows lack a size; the others show once, few, many or a class for expanded clones.

j_call: TRBJ1-5
v_call: TRBV19
clone_size: -
d_call: -
cdr3_aa: CASSQFSKTNQPQHF

j_call: TRBJ2-2
v_call: TRBV7-9
clone_size: -
d_call: -
cdr3_aa: CASSLGSGALGELFF

j_call: TRBJ2-2
v_call: TRBV5-1
clone_size: -
d_call: -
cdr3_aa: CASSLALLSTGELFF

j_call: TRBJ1-1
v_call: TRBV19
clone_size: once
d_call: -
cdr3_aa: CASINGVWGTVYTEAFF

j_call: TRBJ2-1
v_call: TRBV13
clone_size: -
d_call: -
cdr3_aa: CASSLRGGEQFF

j_call: TRBJ1-2
v_call: TRBV28
clone_size: few
d_call: -
cdr3_aa: CASSGTPRGYTF

j_call: TRBJ2-1
v_call: TRBV5-8
clone_size: -
d_call: -
cdr3_aa: CASSLEAVEFF

j_call: TRBJ2-1
v_call: TRBV4-2
clone_size: -
d_call: TRBD2
cdr3_aa: CASSQAGTSGSYNEQFF

j_call: TRBJ1-1
v_call: TRBV5-1
clone_size: -
d_call: TRBD1
cdr3_aa: CASSRDRGLQYTEAFF

j_call: TRBJ2-5
v_call: TRBV5-4
clone_size: -
d_call: -
cdr3_aa: CASSSTGQETQYF

j_call: TRBJ2-4
v_call: TRBV21-1
clone_size: -
d_call: -
cdr3_aa: CASSKRGFRDIQYF

j_call: TRBJ2-2
v_call: TRBV5-1
clone_size: few
d_call: TRBD2
cdr3_aa: CASSLFQRGNTGELFF

j_call: TRBJ1-1
v_call: TRBV28
clone_size: few
d_call: -
cdr3_aa: CASTAPRGGAFF

j_call: TRBJ2-3
v_call: TRBV13
clone_size: -
d_call: -
cdr3_aa: CASSLGGVVFTQYF

j_call: TRBJ1-2
v_call: TRBV2
clone_size: -
d_call: -
cdr3_aa: CASGTGPAIGYTF

j_call: TRBJ2-5
v_call: TRBV9
clone_size: -
d_call: TRBD2
cdr3_aa: CASGRGTSGYQETQYF

j_call: TRBJ1-2
v_call: TRBV5-1
clone_size: -
d_call: -
cdr3_aa: CASSLAIMRRQEDYGYTF

j_call: TRBJ2-7
v_call: TRBV28
clone_size: -
d_call: -
cdr3_aa: CTSSFGSYSYEQYF

j_call: TRBJ1-2
v_call: TRBV15
clone_size: few
d_call: -
cdr3_aa: CATSRDPRLDNGYTF

j_call: TRBJ2-1
v_call: TRBV5-5
clone_size: few
d_call: TRBD1
cdr3_aa: CASSRTGGSPYNEQFF

j_call: TRBJ1-4
v_call: TRBV5-5
clone_size: -
d_call: -
cdr3_aa: CASSVVAGDEKLFF

j_call: TRBJ2-1
v_call: TRBV4-1
clone_size: -
d_call: -
cdr3_aa: CASSHPPQGKQFF

j_call: TRBJ2-1
v_call: TRBV7-9
clone_size: -
d_call: -
cdr3_aa: CASSFRFGTGLNEQFF

j_call: TRBJ2-2
v_call: TRBV6-5
clone_size: once
d_call: -
cdr3_aa: CASSYGGAGGELFF

j_call: TRBJ2-4
v_call: TRBV27
clone_size: -
d_call: -
cdr3_aa: CASSSLLAKNIQYF

j_call: TRBJ1-2
v_call: TRBV19
clone_size: few
d_call: -
cdr3_aa: CASTRGLNYGYTF

j_call: TRBJ2-5
v_call: TRBV5-1
clone_size: -
d_call: -
cdr3_aa: CASSFSWVRSETQYF

j_call: TRBJ2-1
v_call: TRBV4-3
clone_size: -
d_call: -
cdr3_aa: CASSQGGQGNEQFF

j_call: TRBJ1-2
v_call: TRBV13
clone_size: few
d_call: TRBD1
cdr3_aa: CASSLVRGPLDYGYTF

j_call: TRBJ2-1
v_call: TRBV19
clone_size: once
d_call: -
cdr3_aa: CASATGYNEQFF

j_call: TRBJ1-1
v_call: TRBV2
clone_size: -
d_call: TRBD1
cdr3_aa: CASGGQPNTEAFF

j_call: TRBJ1-4
v_call: TRBV29-1
clone_size: -
d_call: TRBD1
cdr3_aa: CSVTGQGSFEKLFF

j_call: TRBJ1-2
v_call: TRBV7-9
clone_size: -
d_call: -
cdr3_aa: CASSLRERDGYTF

j_call: TRBJ2-1
v_call: TRBV14
clone_size: -
d_call: -
cdr3_aa: CASSWDNEQFF

j_call: TRBJ1-5
v_call: TRBV28
clone_size: few
d_call: -
cdr3_aa: CASEYSNQPQHF

j_call: TRBJ2-1
v_call: TRBV5-1
clone_size: -
d_call: -
cdr3_aa: CASSSTGKVNNEQFF